The rows below give T cell receptor beta chains drawn from one sample of a study of regulatory T cells in long-lasting Graves disease. One entry per CDR3 protein results from TCRdb running MiXCR on the multiplex PCR reads. The sample comprises around 470,000 distinct CDR3 sequences, approximately 14% of which are singletons, and approximately 15% rests with the top ten. The sample was also linked to a second study, of T cells in Graves' hyperthyroidism and ophthalmopathy.

Source: peripheral blood mononuclear cells (PBMCs), taken at new diagnosis, from a patient treated with antithyroid drugs. The origin of the receptors is a woman aged 45-65 years with Graves disease. The CDR3 runs from the conserved cysteine through the conserved F or W. A D gene is named only where the DNA matches it firmly. Not all rows give a size; the values are once, few, many and, for expanded clones, a class.

TRBJ1-5 | . | . | 13 | TRBV6-1 | TGTGCCAGCAGCTCAGGGGTGAGTCAGCCCCAGCATTTT | CASSSGVSQPQHF
TRBJ2-1 | TRBD2 | many | 16 | TRBV20-1 | TGCAGTGCTAGACGCCTCTCGGGAGGGCCTTTGAATGAGCAGTTCTTC | CSARRLSGGPLNEQFF
TRBJ2-3 | TRBD2 | many | 17 | TRBV18 | TGTGCCAGCTCACCACAACTAGCGGGAGGGCCCGGAGATACGCAGTATTTT | CASSPQLAGGPGDTQYF
TRBJ2-1 | TRBD2 | many | 17 | TRBV3-1 | TGTGCCAGCAGCCAAGACTGGGCGGGAGGGCCGGACAATGAGCAGTTCTTC | CASSQDWAGGPDNEQFF
TRBJ2-3 | TRBD2 | many | 17 | TRBV10-3 | TGTGCCATCAGTGAGTCGAAGTCAACGGGAGGGACAGATACGCAGTATTTT | CAISESKSTGGTDTQYF
TRBJ1-1 | . | many | 12 | TRBV29-1 | TGCAGCTCAAATCTATGGGACACTGAAGCTTTCTTT | CSSNLWDTEAFF
TRBJ1-2 | TRBD1 | many | 15 | TRBV5-6 | TGTGCCAGCAGCTTGGTGGACAGGGCTAGGGGAGGCTACACCTTC | CASSLVDRARGGYTF
TRBJ2-2 | . | . | 15 | TRBV3-1 | TGTGCCAGCAGCCGGGACTCTACGAACACCGGGGAGCTGTTTTTT | CASSRDSTNTGELFF
TRBJ1-2 | . | few | 15 | TRBV20-1 | TGCAGTGCTAGAGATAAGCTCCGGGACAACTATGGCTACACCTTC | CSARDKLRDNYGYTF
TRBJ2-7 | . | . | 15 | TRBV9 | TGTGCCAGCAGCGTAGAGCCAGGGGTAGCCTACGAGCAGTACTTC | CASSVEPGVAYEQYF
TRBJ2-6 | TRBD1 | once | 18 | TRBV27 | TGTGCCAGCAGTCTTTCGGGGACAGGGAAAAGTGGGGCCAACGTCCTGACTTTC | CASSLSGTGKSGANVLTF
TRBJ2-5 | TRBD1 | few | 15 | TRBV4-1 | TGCGCCAGCAGCCCTGGGACAGGCTCACAAGAGACCCAGTACTTC | CASSPGTGSQETQYF
TRBJ2-4 | TRBD2 | . | 18 | TRBV20-1 | TGCAGTGCTACCGGACTAGCGGGAGGAAGACTAGCCAAAAACATTCAGTACTTC | CSATGLAGGRLAKNIQYF
TRBJ2-2 | . | many | 13 | TRBV12-3/TRBV12-4 | TGTGCCAGCAGTTTTGGGACAACCGGGGAGCTGTTTTTT | CASSFGTTGELFF
TRBJ2-7 | TRBD2 | . | 12 | TRBV20-1 | TGCAGCCTAGCGGGGGATACCTACGAGCAGTACTTC | CSLAGDTYEQYF
TRBJ2-3 | . | many | 11 | TRBV20-1 | TGCAGTGCCAGAGTTATCCCTACGCAGTATTTT | CSARVIPTQYF
TRBJ2-1 | . | few | 17 | TRBV19 | TGTGCCAGTAGTCCAAATTACAACGATATGCTCTACAATGAGCAGTTCTTC | CASSPNYNDMLYNEQFF
TRBJ2-1 | . | many | 15 | TRBV27 | TGTGCCAGCAGTTTATCAGGGAGTCTATACAATGAGCAGTTCTTC | CASSLSGSLYNEQFF
TRBJ2-2 | . | many | 16 | TRBV5-1 | TGCGCCAGCAGCTTGGTGAGCGCGGGTAACACCGGGGAGCTGTTTTTT | CASSLVSAGNTGELFF
TRBJ2-7 | TRBD1 | many | 16 | TRBV6-2/TRBV6-3 | TGTGCCAGCAGTTACTCTAGGGCAGACAGGGGGTACGAGCAGTACTTC | CASSYSRADRGYEQYF
TRBJ1-2 | TRBD1 | once | 14 | TRBV2 | TGTGCCAGCAGTGGACAGGGGGGCTACTATGGCTACACCTTC | CASSGQGGYYGYTF
TRBJ2-7 | TRBD2 | . | 17 | TRBV18 | TGTGCCAGCTCACCAGTACGGAGCGGGGTGTCACCCTACGAGCAGTACTTC | CASSPVRSGVSPYEQYF
TRBJ1-2 | . | few | 13 | TRBV4-1 | TGCGCCAGCAGCCAGACAGCAGACTATGGCTACACCTTC | CASSQTADYGYTF
TRBJ2-1 | . | few | 14 | TRBV14 | TGTGCCAGCAGCCAAGTGCCGGGATGGGATGAGCAGTTCTTC | CASSQVPGWDEQFF
TRBJ1-2 | TRBD1 | many | 14 | TRBV9 | TGTGCCAGCAGCCATTCGGACAGGAACTATGGCTACACCTTC | CASSHSDRNYGYTF
TRBJ2-2 | . | . | 16 | TRBV6-1 | TGTGCCAGCATTCAGGGGGGGCGGGAAAACACCGGGGAGCTGTTTTTT | CASIQGGRENTGELFF
TRBJ2-7 | . | many | 14 | TRBV7-3 | TGTGCCAGCAGCGTACAGGGAGCTGCCGACGAGCAGTACTTC | CASSVQGAADEQYF
TRBJ1-4 | TRBD1 | many | 15 | TRBV28 | TGTGCCAGCAGACCCGGGACAGGGGTTAGAGAAAAACTGTTTTTT | CASRPGTGVREKLFF
TRBJ2-2 | TRBD2 | . | 15 | TRBV7-9 | TGTGCCAGCAGCTTAGGTGGGACTAGCACCGGGGAGCTGTTTTTT | CASSLGGTSTGELFF
TRBJ2-3 | . | many | 12 | TRBV29-1 | TGCAGCGTTGTAGGTTACGCAGATACGCAGTATTTT | CSVVGYADTQYF
TRBJ1-2 | . | many | 14 | TRBV28 | TGTGCCAGCAGTTTCCCAGGGGCAGGGAATGCCTACACCTTC | CASSFPGAGNAYTF
TRBJ2-1 | TRBD2 | many | 19 | TRBV5-1 | TGCGCCAGCAGCTTGAGTTTTGTGGCTAGCGGGAGGGAAAGGTATGAGCAGTTCTTC | CASSLSFVASGRERYEQFF
TRBJ2-1 | TRBD2 | many | 18 | TRBV19 | TGTGCCAGTAGTACCCCCTGGACTAGCGGGAGGGTAGGCAATGAGCAGTTCTTC | CASSTPWTSGRVGNEQFF
TRBJ2-7 | TRBD2 | few | 17 | TRBV7-3 | TGTGCCAGCAGCTTAGGACCGGGGCTAGTCGGGGGGTACGAGCAGTACTTC | CASSLGPGLVGGYEQYF
TRBJ2-1 | TRBD2 | many | 13 | TRBV3-1 | TGTGCCAGCAGCCCGCGGGGGGGTTGGGAGCAGTTCTTC | CASSPRGGWEQFF
TRBJ2-7 | TRBD1 | . | 12 | TRBV28 | TGTGCCACCCGGACAGGGTTCGACGAGCAGTACTTC | CATRTGFDEQYF
TRBJ2-1 | TRBD2 | many | 19 | TRBV29-1 | TGCAGCGTTGAATCTGAGCTAGCGGGAGCCCCAAAAGCCTACAATGAGCAGTTCTTC | CSVESELAGAPKAYNEQFF
TRBJ1-5 | . | many | 15 | TRBV7-9 | TGTGCCAGCAGCTTAGGGGGGGGGGCTAACCAGCCCCAGCATTTT | CASSLGGGANQPQHF
TRBJ2-1 | . | . | 17 | TRBV3-1 | TGTGCCAGCAGCCAGCGACCTAGCGCACAGACCTACAATGAGCAGTTCTTC | CASSQRPSAQTYNEQFF
TRBJ2-5 | . | many | 15 | TRBV6-1 | TGTGCCAGCAGTGGACTGTGGGGGTCCCAAGAGACCCAGTACTTC | CASSGLWGSQETQYF
TRBJ1-2 | . | many | 12 | TRBV2 | TGTGCCAGCGGTAGGGGCGGGTATGGCTACACCTTC | CASGRGGYGYTF
TRBJ1-6 | . | many | 14 | TRBV12-3/TRBV12-4 | TGTGCCAGCAGTTGGGGAGACGGCATTTCACCCCTCCACTTT | CASSWGDGISPLHF
TRBJ2-7 | TRBD2 | many | 13 | TRBV7-8 | TGTGCCAGCAGGTCTGGGACTAGCTACGAGCAGTACTTC | CASRSGTSYEQYF
TRBJ2-3 | TRBD2 | . | 16 | TRBV29-1 | TGCAGCGTTGGGCTAGCGGGAGGGTTGAGATCAGATACGCAGTATTTT | CSVGLAGGLRSDTQYF
TRBJ1-2 | TRBD1 | . | 15 | TRBV7-9 | TGTGCCAGCAGCCCGGGACAGGGTGCTCGCTATGGCTACACCTTC | CASSPGQGARYGYTF
TRBJ2-7 | . | many | 12 | TRBV2 | TGTGCCAGCAGTGACACGGCCTACGAGCAGTACTTC | CASSDTAYEQYF
TRBJ1-4 | . | many | 15 | TRBV28 | TGTGCCAGCAGTTTGGGAGGACGGACTAATGAAAAACTGTTTTTT | CASSLGGRTNEKLFF
TRBJ2-7 | TRBD2 | . | 16 | TRBV28 | TGTGCCAGCAGTTCAATAGCGGGAGGGTTATCCTACGAGCAGTACTTC | CASSSIAGGLSYEQYF
TRBJ2-3 | TRBD1 | . | 15 | TRBV18 | TGTGCCAGCTCGGAGAGGACAGGGGGCCAGGATACGCAGTATTTT | CASSERTGGQDTQYF
TRBJ2-1 | TRBD2 | many | 16 | TRBV19 | TGTGCCAGTAGTATAGGCCCGGGACTAGCCTACAATGAGCAGTTCTTC | CASSIGPGLAYNEQFF